The clone carrying this TCR beta chain was detected many times. Its cognate antigen is unknown. The read falls 3 residues short of the CDR3 end, and the missing part is taken from the germline J gene. The data belong to a study of T cell clonality in common variable immunodeficiency. Repertoires were generated with immunoSEQ multiplex PCR, while TCRdb's copy carries only in-frame clones and drops some. Listed for the sample are roughly 25,000 clones, none seen a single time. The study, taken as a whole, reports: Fewer deletions and N-nucleotide insertions were reportedly seen in common variable immunodeficiency TCR beta sequences.

V gave up 6 bases and J gave up 2 bases; unmatched junction bases: 10. CDR3 length: 17 residues. From germline, CDR1 is LNHDA and CDR2 SQIVND (reference sequence). The TCR was taken from a human donor with common variable immunodeficiency. Sequencing input: peripheral blood mononuclear cells. This chain connects TRBV19 to TRBJ2-1; 10 bases agree with TRBD1. The DNA read from the CDR3 is TGTGCCAGTAGGAACCAGGGACAGGGGATCCCCTACAATGAG. Translation gives CASRNQGQGIPYNE. In full, the CDR3 is CASRNQGQGIPYNEQFF.